The entry below gives a single T cell receptor (beta chain) sequence along with its context. Its antigen is currently unknown. The data stem from a study of response to subunit inactivated influenza vaccine. TCRdb re-derived calls from the RT-PCR reads in MiXCR, one entry per CDR3 protein. The sample includes hundreds of thousands of distinct CDR3 sequences, around 14% of them seen just once. Regarding the study as a whole: The study's authors posited that every seasonal influenza vaccination enlists few new T cells.

The sequence came from a man aged 45 to 65 who received an inactivated influenza vaccine. The specimen comprised PBMCs from blood, sampled less than 13 days after vaccination.

The CDR3 DNA follows: TGTGCCAGCATCTCTCGCGTAGGCACCGGGGAGCTGTTTTTT. Protein: CASISRVGTGELFF. The V gene is TRBV12-3 or TRBV12-4, the J gene TRBJ2-2; the D is unclear. V was trimmed by 7 bases and J by 4 bases, leaving 13 bases between them. This CDR3 has 14 residues.